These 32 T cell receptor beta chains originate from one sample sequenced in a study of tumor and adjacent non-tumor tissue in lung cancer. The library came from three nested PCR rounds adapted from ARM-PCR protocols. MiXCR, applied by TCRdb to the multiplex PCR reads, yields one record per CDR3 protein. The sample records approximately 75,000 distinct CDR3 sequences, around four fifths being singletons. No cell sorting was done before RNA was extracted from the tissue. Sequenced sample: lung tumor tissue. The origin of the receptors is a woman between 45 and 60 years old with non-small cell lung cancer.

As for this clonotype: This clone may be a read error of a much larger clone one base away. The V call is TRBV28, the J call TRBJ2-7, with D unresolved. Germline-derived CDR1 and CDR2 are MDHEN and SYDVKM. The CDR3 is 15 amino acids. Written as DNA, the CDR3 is TGTGCCAGCACTTTATCGGATCCTAGAGACCACGAGCAGTACTTC. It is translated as CASTLSDPRDHEQYF.

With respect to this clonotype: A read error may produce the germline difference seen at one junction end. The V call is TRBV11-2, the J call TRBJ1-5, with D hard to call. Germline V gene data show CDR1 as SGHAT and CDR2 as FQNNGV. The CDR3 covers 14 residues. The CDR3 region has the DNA TGTGCCAGCATTGCCGTGCGACGAAATCAGGCCCAGCATTTT. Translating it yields CASIAVRRNQAQHF.

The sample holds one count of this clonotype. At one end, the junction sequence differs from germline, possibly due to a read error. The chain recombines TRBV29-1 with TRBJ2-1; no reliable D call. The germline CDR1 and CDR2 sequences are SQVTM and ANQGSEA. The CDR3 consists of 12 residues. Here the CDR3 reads CGALLPYNEQLF. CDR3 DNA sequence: TGCGGCGCCCTACTTCCTTACAATGAGCAGCTCTTC.

CDR3 bases: TGCGCCAACACCCAAGGTGCTAACTATGAGCAGTACTTC. The encoded protein is CANTQGANYEQYF. The chain joins TRBV4-1 to TRBJ2-7; the D is unclear. Germline lookup yields CDR1 MGHRA and CDR2 YSYEKL. The CDR3 totals 13 residues. Between the trimmed V and J ends, which lost 10 bases and 7 bases, there was a span of 20 bases.

CDR3 bases: TGTGCCAGTAGCCCCTGCAATGAGCAGTTCTTC. Encoded protein: CASSPCNEQFF. J is TRBJ2-1 and V is TRBV28, with unresolved D. V was clipped by 9 bases and J by 6 bases, with 9 bases between them. Germline-derived CDR1 and CDR2 are MDHEN and SYDVKM. The CDR3 is 11 amino acids.

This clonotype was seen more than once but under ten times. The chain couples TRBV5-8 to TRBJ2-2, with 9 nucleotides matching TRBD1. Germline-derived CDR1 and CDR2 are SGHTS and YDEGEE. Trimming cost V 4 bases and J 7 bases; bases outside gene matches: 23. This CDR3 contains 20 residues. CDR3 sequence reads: CASSPAGSPGTGRDIGELFF. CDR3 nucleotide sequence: TGTGCCAGCAGCCCGGCGGGCTCCCCGGGGACAGGGCGGGACATCGGGGAGCTGTTTTTT. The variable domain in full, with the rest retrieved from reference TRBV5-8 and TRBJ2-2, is EAGVTQSPTHLIKTRGQQATLRCSPISGHTSVYWYQQALGLGLQFLLWYDEGEERNRGNFPPRFSGRQFPNYSSELNVNALELEDSALYLCASSPAGSPGTGRDIGELFFGEGSRLTVL.

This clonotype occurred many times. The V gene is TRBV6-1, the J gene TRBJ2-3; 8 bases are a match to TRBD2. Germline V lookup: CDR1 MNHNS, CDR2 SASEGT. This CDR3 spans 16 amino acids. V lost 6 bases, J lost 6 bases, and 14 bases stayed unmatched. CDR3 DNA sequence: TGTGCCAGCAGCCTGATTGGACTAGCCAGCGCGGATACGCAGTATTTT. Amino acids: CASSLIGLASADTQYF.

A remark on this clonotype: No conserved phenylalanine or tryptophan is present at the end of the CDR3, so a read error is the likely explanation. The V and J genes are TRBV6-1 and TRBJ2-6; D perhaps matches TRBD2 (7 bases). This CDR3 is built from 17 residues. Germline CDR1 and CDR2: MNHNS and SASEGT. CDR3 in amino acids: CTSSEVGGGVGANVLTY. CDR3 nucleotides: TGTACTAGCAGTGAAGTGGGAGGGGGTGTTGGGGCCAACGTCCTGACTTAC.

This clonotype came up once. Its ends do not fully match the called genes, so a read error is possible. CDR3 amino acids: CASSQPGLSNEHFF. The DNA for the CDR3 is TGCGCCAGTAGCCAGCCGGGACTAAGCAATGAGCACTTCTTC. The gene calls are TRBV4-1 and TRBJ2-1, with TRBD2 identical over 7 bases. The germline gives CDR1 MGHRA, CDR2 YSYEKL. The CDR3 spans 14 residues.

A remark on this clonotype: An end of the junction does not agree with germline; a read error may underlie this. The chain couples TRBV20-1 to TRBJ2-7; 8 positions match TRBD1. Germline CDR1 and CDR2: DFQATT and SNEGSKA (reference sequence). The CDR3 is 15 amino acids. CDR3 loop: CSTRDLTGAFYKQYF. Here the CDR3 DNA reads TGCAGTACTAGAGACCTGACAGGGGCCTTCTACAAGCAGTACTTC.

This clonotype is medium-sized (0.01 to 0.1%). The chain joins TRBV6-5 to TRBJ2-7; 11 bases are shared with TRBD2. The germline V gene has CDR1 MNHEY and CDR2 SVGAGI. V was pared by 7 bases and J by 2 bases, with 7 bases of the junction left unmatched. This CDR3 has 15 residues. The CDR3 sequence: CASKTSGSVTYEQYF. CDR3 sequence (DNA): TGTGCCAGCAAAACTAGCGGGAGTGTCACCTACGAGCAGTACTTC.

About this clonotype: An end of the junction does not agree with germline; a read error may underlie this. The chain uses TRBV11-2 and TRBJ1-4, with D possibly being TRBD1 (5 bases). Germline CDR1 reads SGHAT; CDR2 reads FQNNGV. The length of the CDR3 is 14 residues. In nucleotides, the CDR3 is TGTGCCAGCAGTTTAGCAGGGATTAATAAAAAACTGTTCTTT. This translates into CASSLAGINKKLFF.

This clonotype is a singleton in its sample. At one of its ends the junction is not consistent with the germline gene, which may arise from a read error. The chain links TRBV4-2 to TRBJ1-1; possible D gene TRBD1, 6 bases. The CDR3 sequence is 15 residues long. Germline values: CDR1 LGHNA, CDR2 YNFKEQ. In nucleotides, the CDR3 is TGTGTCAGCAGCCTGCGGACAGACATGAACACTGAAGCTTTCTTT. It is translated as CVSSLRTDMNTEAFF.

This CDR3 reads CSVVKGLEGVGSEQFF. The DNA of the CDR3 is TGCAGCGTGGTTAAGGGACTAGAGGGAGTAGGCAGTGAGCAGTTCTTC. This chain uses TRBV29-1 with TRBJ2-1; TRBD2 aligns across 8 bases. V was pared by 6 bases and J by 9 bases, with 19 bases of the junction left unmatched. The CDR3 loop spans 16 amino acids. CDR1 SQVTM and CDR2 ANQGSEA come from the germline V gene.

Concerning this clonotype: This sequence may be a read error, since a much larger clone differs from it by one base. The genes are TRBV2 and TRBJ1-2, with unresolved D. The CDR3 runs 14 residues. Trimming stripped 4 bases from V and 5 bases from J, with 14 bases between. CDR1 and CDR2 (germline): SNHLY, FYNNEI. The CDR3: CASSGQESLYGYTF. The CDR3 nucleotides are TGTGCCAGCAGTGGTCAGGAATCCCTATATGGCTACACCTTC.

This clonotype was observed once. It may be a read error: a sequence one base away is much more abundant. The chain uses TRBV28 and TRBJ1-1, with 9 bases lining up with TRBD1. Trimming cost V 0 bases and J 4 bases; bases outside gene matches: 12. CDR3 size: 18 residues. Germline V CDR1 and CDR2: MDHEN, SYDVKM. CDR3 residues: CASSLWGPQGAGGTEAFF. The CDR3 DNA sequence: TGTGCCAGCAGTTTATGGGGGCCACAGGGGGCGGGTGGCACTGAAGCTTTCTTT.

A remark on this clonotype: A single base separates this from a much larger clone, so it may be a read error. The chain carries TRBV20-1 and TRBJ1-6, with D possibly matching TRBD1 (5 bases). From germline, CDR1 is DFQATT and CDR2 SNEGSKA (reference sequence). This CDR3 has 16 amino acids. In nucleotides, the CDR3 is TGCAGTGCTAGTGCCCGGGACCCCTCCTATAATTCACTCCTCCACTTT. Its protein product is CSASARDPSYNSLLHF.

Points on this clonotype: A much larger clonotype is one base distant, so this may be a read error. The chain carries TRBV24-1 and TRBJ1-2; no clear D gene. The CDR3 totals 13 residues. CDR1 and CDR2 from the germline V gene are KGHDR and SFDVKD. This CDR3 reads CATSDYIGYGYIF. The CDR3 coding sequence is TGTGCCACCAGTGACTACATCGGCTATGGCTACATCTTC.

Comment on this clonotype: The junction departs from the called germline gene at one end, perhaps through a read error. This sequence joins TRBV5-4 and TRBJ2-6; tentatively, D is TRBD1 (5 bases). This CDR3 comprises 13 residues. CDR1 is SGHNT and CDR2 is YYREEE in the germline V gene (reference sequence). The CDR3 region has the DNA TGTCCCAGCAGCTCCTCTGGGGCCAACGTCCTGACATTC. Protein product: CPSSSSGANVLTF.

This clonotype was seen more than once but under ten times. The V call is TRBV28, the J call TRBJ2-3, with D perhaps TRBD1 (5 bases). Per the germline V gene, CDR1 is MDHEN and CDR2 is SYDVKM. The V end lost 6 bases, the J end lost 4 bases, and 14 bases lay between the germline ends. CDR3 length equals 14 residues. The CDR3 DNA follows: TGTGCCAGCAGCGGATGGGGCAGCTCAGATACGCAGTATTTT. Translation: CASSGWGSSDTQYF.

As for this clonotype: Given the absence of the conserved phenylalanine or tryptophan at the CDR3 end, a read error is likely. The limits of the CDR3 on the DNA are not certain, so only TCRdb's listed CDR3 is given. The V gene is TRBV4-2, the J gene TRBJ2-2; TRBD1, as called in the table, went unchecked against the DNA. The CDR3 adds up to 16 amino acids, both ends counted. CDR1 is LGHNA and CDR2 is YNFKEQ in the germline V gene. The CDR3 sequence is CAAPGTPPPTPGSCFL.

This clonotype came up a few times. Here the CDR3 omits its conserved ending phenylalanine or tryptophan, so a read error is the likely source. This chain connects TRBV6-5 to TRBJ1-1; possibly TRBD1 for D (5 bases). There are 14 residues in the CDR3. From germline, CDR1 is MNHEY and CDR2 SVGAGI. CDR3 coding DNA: TGTACCGGCAGTTACTCGCGGGGCGCCCATGAAGCTTTCTCT. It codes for CTGSYSRGAHEAFS.

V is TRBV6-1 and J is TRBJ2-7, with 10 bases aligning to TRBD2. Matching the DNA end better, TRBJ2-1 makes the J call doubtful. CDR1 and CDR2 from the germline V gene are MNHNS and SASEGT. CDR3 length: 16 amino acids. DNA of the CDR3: TGTGCCAGCAGTGAAGCTGTTGGGACTAGCGAGGTCAAGCAGTTCTTC. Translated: CASSEAVGTSEVKQFF.

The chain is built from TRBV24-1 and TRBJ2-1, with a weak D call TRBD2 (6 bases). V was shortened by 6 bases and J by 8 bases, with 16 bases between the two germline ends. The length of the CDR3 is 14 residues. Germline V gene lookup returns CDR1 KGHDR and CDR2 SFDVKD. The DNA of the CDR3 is TGTGCCACCAGTAACTCACTAACGGGGGATGAGCAGTTCTTC. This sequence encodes CATSNSLTGDEQFF.

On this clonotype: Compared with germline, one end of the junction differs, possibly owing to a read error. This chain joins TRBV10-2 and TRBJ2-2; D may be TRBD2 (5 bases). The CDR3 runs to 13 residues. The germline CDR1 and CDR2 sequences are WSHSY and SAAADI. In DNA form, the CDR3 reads TGCGCCAGCAGTTATTCAAACACCGGGGAGTTGTTTTTT. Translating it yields CASSYSNTGELFF.

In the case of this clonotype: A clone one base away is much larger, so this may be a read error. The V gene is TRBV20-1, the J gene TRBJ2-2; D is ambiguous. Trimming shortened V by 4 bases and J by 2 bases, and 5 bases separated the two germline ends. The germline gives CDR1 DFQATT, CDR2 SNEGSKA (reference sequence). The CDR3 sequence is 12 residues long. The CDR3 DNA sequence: TGCAGTGCTAAAGATAACACCGGGGAGCTGTTTTTT. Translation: CSAKDNTGELFF.

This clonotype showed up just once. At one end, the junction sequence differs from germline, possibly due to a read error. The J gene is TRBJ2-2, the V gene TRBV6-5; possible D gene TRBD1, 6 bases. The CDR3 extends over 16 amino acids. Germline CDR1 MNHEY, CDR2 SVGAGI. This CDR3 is CASSFLGQPNTGELFF. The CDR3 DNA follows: TGTGCCAGCAGTTTTCTGGGACAACCGAACACCGGGGAGCTGTTTTTC.

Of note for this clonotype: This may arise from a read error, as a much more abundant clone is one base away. This CDR3 is CSAPHLTNTEAIF. In DNA form, the CDR3 reads TGCAGTGCACCCCATCTCACGAACACTGAAGCTATCTTT. The chain is built from TRBV20-1 and TRBJ1-1; D is undetermined. CDR1 DFQATT and CDR2 SNEGSKA come from the germline V gene (reference sequence). This CDR3 is built from 13 residues.

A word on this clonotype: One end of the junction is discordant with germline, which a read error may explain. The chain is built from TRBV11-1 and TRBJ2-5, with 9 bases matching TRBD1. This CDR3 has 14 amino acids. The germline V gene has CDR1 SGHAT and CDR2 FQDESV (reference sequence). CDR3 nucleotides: TGTGCCAGAAGCCCGGGACAGGGCGCAGAGACCCAGTATTTC. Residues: CARSPGQGAETQYF.

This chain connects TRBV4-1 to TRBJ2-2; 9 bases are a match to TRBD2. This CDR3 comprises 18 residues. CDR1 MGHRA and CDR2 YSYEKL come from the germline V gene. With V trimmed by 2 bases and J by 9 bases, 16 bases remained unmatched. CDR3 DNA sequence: TGCGCCAGCAGCCAATTGGAATCTAGCGGGATATTTGCCTGGGAGCTGTTTTTT. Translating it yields CASSQLESSGIFAWELFF.

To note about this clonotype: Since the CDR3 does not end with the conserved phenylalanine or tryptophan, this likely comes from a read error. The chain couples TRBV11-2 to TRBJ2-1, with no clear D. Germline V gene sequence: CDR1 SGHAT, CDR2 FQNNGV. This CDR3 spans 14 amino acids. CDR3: CASNLEVASSEQFL. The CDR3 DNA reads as TGTGCCAGCAACTTAGAGGTAGCCAGTAGTGAGCAGTTCTTA.

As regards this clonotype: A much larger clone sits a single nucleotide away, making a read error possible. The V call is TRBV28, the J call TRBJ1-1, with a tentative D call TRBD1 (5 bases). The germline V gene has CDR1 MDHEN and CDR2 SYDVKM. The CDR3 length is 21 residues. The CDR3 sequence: CASRRTWGAQPEGPLNIEAFF. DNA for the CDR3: TGTGCCAGCAGACGGACCTGGGGCGCGCAACCCGAGGGACCTTTGAACATTGAAGCTTTCTTT.